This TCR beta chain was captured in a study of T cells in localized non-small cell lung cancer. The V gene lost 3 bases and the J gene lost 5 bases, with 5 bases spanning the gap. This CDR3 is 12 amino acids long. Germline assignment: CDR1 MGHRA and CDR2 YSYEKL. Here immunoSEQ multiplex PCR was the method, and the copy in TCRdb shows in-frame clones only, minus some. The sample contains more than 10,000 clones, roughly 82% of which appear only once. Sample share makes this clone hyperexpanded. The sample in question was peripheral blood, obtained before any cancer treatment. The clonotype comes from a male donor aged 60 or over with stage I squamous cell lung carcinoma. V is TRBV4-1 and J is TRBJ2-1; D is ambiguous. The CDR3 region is CASSQANNEQFF. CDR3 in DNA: TGCGCCAGCAGCCAGGCCAACAATGAGCAGTTCTTC.